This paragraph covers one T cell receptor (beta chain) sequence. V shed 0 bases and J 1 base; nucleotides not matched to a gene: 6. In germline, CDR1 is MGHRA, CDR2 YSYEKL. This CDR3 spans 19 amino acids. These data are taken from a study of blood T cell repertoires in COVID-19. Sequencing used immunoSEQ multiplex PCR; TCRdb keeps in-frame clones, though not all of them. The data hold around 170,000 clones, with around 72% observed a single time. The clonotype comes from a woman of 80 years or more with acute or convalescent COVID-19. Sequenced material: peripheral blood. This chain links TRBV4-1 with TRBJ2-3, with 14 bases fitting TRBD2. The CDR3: CASSQDSPGLAGGTDTQYF. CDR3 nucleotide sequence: TGCGCCAGCAGCCAAGATTCCCCGGGACTAGCGGGAGGCACAGATACGCAGTATTTT.